This T cell receptor (beta chain) was sequenced during a study of molecular identifiers for immune sequencing clone quantification. General study findings and limits: Jurkat TCR RNA that was spiked in from one cell was reportedly detectable among some 970,000 naive cells.

Listed TCR primers and previously described methods were used for bulk TCR libraries. TCRdb re-called the PCR reads through MiXCR, storing one row per CDR3 protein. The sample lists 40,000 to 65,000 distinct CDR3 sequences; approximately 40% were seen once. A remark on this clonotype: Its antigen remains unknown.

Sorted inputs of roughly 18,000 to 1,100,000 cells, with 10%, 30% or 50% RNA, yielded naive CD8 libraries. This clonotype originated in a human donor in good health. Some libraries in this study had Jurkat cell RNA spiked in. Sequenced sample: naive CD8+ T cells from blood, with Jurkat cell RNA spiked in. Sample subset: FACS-sorted CD8+CD4-CCR7+CD45RA+ naive T cells.

The CDR3 here is CASSVGLVSYNEQFF. The CDR3 DNA reads as TGTGCCAGCAGTGTGGGACTAGTCTCCTACAATGAGCAGTTCTTC. This chain connects TRBV12-3 or TRBV12-4 to TRBJ2-1, with 8 bases lining up with TRBD2. V dropped 5 bases and J dropped 0; count of bases not matched to a gene: 3. The CDR3 totals 15 residues.